These 24 T cell receptor beta chains share one sample of origin, sequenced in a study of PD-L1 blockade in urothelial cancer. Repertoires were generated with immunoSEQ multiplex PCR, while TCRdb's copy carries only in-frame clones and drops some. The table records about 30,000 clones, approximately 87% of them present only once. The sequenced sample was PBMCs, obtained around atezolizumab (anti-PD-L1) treatment. These receptors all stem from a man aged 45-60 years with urothelial cancer.

The chain employs TRBV11-2 and TRBJ2-5, with 9 bases fitting TRBD2. Germline CDR1 reads SGHAT; CDR2 reads FQNNGV. V lost 0 bases and J lost 1; bases outside the gene matches: 6. CDR3 length equals 17 residues. The CDR3 spells CASSLEISGGIQETQYF. CDR3 coding DNA: TGTGCCAGCAGCTTAGAGATTAGCGGGGGTATCCAAGAGACCCAGTACTTC. Complete variable domain (other parts from reference TRBV11-2 and TRBJ2-5): EAGVAQSPRYKIIEKRQSVAFWCNPISGHATLYWYQQILGQGPKLLIQFQNNGVVDDSQLPKDRFSAERLKGVDSTLKIQPAKLEDSAVYLCASSLEISGGIQETQYFGPGTRLLVL.

The chain carries TRBV25-1 and TRBJ1-2; TRBD1 agrees at 9 bases. Germline CDR1 MGHDK, CDR2 SYGVNS. V shed 4 bases and J 6 bases; nucleotides not matched to a gene: 3. The length of the CDR3 is 13 residues. CDR3 nucleotides: TGTGCCAGCAGTGGACGGGACAGGGATGGCTACACCTTC. Translating it yields CASSGRDRDGYTF.

This chain uses TRBV28 with TRBJ1-5; 7 bases align to TRBD1. Trimming at V came to 4 bases and at J to 7 bases, leaving 4 bases not matched to a gene. This CDR3 is built from 13 residues. CDR1 and CDR2 from the germline V gene are MDHEN and SYDVKM. The CDR3 is CASSYRGGQPQHF. In DNA, the CDR3 is TGTGCCAGCAGTTACAGGGGAGGACAGCCCCAGCATTTT.

The chain carries TRBV2 and TRBJ2-7; maybe TRBD2 (5 bases). This CDR3 is built from 15 residues. Between the trimmed V and J ends, which lost 7 bases and 4 bases, there was a span of 20 bases. Germline V gives CDR1 SNHLY, CDR2 FYNNEI. CDR3 in DNA: TGTGCCAGCATTAAACTAGTACCCGACCTATACGAGCAGTACTTC. It encodes CASIKLVPDLYEQYF.

V usage is TRBV28 and J usage is TRBJ2-7; TRBD1 is a possible D gene (6 bases). This CDR3 spans 14 amino acids. The germline V gene has CDR1 MDHEN and CDR2 SYDVKM. Trimming removed 3 bases at V and 4 bases at J, with 13 bases between. CDR3 protein: CASSFSGQRYEQYF. Written as DNA, the CDR3 is TGTGCCAGCAGTTTTTCTGGACAGAGATACGAGCAGTACTTC.

V and J are TRBV7-3 and TRBJ2-3; D is undetermined. This CDR3 has 13 amino acids. V was pared by 1 base and J by 5 bases, with 7 bases between. Germline values: CDR1 SGHTA, CDR2 FQGTGA. The CDR3 reads CASSLILRDTQYF. The DNA for the CDR3 is TGTGCCAGCAGCTTAATTCTCAGAGATACGCAGTATTTT. The full variable domain, in which reference TRBV7-3 and TRBJ2-3 provide the parts outside the CDR3, is GAGVSQTPSNKVTEKGKYVELRCDPISGHTALYWYRQSLGQGPEFLIYFQGTGAADDSGLPNDRFFAVRPEGSVSTLKIQRTERGDSAVYLCASSLILRDTQYFGPGTRLTVL.

The chain recombines TRBV19 with TRBJ2-1; a possible D gene is TRBD1 (5 bases). CDR3 length equals 15 residues. V lost 6 bases to trimming and J lost 1 base, with 13 bases between them. Looked up from germline, CDR1 is LNHDA and CDR2 is SQIVND (reference sequence). For the CDR3, the DNA is TGTGCCAGTAGCCGGGTAGGGGCATCCTACAATGAGCAGTTCTTC. This translates into CASSRVGASYNEQFF.

This clone was picked up a small number of times. The chain carries TRBV7-9 and TRBJ1-2; TRBD1 might be the D (5 bases). There are 15 residues in the CDR3. Per the germline V gene, CDR1 is SEHNR and CDR2 is FQNEAQ (reference sequence). The germline V and J ends were trimmed by 5 bases and 4 bases, with 17 bases remaining between them. CDR3 coding DNA: TGTGCCAGCAGCCTAGGAAATGTGGGGGGCTATGGCTACACCTTC. Translated: CASSLGNVGGYGYTF. The whole variable domain, filled in from reference TRBV7-9 and TRBJ1-2, reads DTGVSQNPRHKITKRGQNVTFRCDPISEHNRLYWYRQTLGQGPEFLTYFQNEAQLEKSRLLSDRFSAERPKGSFSTLEIQRTEQGDSAMYLCASSLGNVGGYGYTFGSGTRLTVV.

This chain connects TRBV9 to TRBJ2-3; tentatively, D is TRBD2 (5 bases). V was shortened by 4 bases and J by 0 bases, with 9 bases between the two germline ends. This CDR3 contains 14 residues. Looked up from germline, CDR1 is SGDLS and CDR2 is YYNGEE. The CDR3 nucleotides read TGTGCCAGCAGCCAGAGCGGTAGCACAGATACGCAGTATTTT. Translation gives CASSQSGSTDTQYF.

The chain employs TRBV21-1 and TRBJ2-7; whether TRBD1, the table's D call, matches the DNA was not checked. TRBV21-1 is marked as a pseudogene. The CDR3 totals 13 residues. CDR3 region: CASTKDRIHEQYF. CDR3 DNA: TGTGCCAGCACCAAAGACAGGATCCACGAGCAGTACTTC.

The chain couples TRBV7-2 to TRBJ2-5; possibly TRBD1 for D (5 bases). V lost 5 bases and J 2 bases, leaving 21 bases between the germline ends. The CDR3 length is 17 residues. CDR1 is SGHTA, CDR2 FQGNSA, per germline. The DNA for the CDR3 is TGTGCCAGCAGCCGGTGGGGCCTCGACAGTACGCAAGAGACCCAGTACTTC. Protein sequence: CASSRWGLDSTQETQYF.

This clone showed up just once. This chain joins TRBV5-1 and TRBJ1-6, with 7 bases lining up with TRBD1. Per the germline V gene, CDR1 is SGHRS and CDR2 is YFSETQ. The CDR3 spans 15 residues. J was trimmed by 7 bases and V by 1 base; bases with no gene match: 5. CDR3 amino acids: CASSLFGTENSPLHF. Here the CDR3 DNA reads TGCGCCAGCAGCTTGTTTGGGACAGAGAATTCACCCCTCCACTTT.

The J gene is TRBJ1-5, the V gene TRBV7-9; no definite D call. This CDR3 is 12 amino acids long. Trimming shortened V by 3 bases and J by 5 bases, and 5 bases separated the two germline ends. CDR1 and CDR2 (germline): SEHNR, FQNEAQ (reference sequence). In DNA form, the CDR3 reads TGTGCCAGCAGCTTTTCGGATCAGCCCCAGCATTTT. Translated, it gives CASSFSDQPQHF.

The V call is TRBV9, the J call TRBJ2-3; D perhaps matches TRBD2 (6 bases). The V gene lost 2 bases and the J gene lost 7 bases, with 14 bases spanning the gap. The CDR3 runs 14 residues. Germline lookup yields CDR1 SGDLS and CDR2 YYNGEE. CDR3 sequence reads: CASSVAGSGNTQYF. The CDR3 DNA reads as TGTGCCAGCAGCGTGGCGGGGTCAGGAAATACGCAGTATTTT.

V gene TRBV7-8 combines with J gene TRBJ2-1; D is perhaps TRBD2 (6 bases). Germline V gene sequence: CDR1 SGHVS, CDR2 FQNEAQ. The CDR3 is made up of 15 amino acids. V was clipped by 5 bases and J by 5 bases, with 16 bases between them. Written as DNA, the CDR3 is TGTGCCAGCAGCCCCAGGCGGGATATCCACAATGAGCAGTTCTTC. Protein sequence: CASSPRRDIHNEQFF.

The chain links TRBV6-4 to TRBJ1-1; D gene uncertain. Deletions cut 0 bases from V and 4 bases from J, with 9 bases between. Germline loops: CDR1 MRHNA, CDR2 SNTAGT. CDR3 length: 14 residues. The CDR3 reads CASSDSSRGTEAFF. The CDR3 DNA reads as TGTGCCAGCAGTGACTCTTCCCGGGGCACTGAAGCTTTCTTT.

The chain joins TRBV6-5 to TRBJ2-4; D might be TRBD1 (5 bases). CDR3 length: 12 amino acids. Trimming cost V 10 bases and J 0 bases, with 7 bases left between them. Germline V CDR1 and CDR2: MNHEY, SVGAGI. The CDR3 DNA sequence: TGTGCCATCCAGGGAGCCAAAAACATTCAGTACTTC. Its protein is CAIQGAKNIQYF.

The chain has TRBV20-1 and TRBJ2-1; D perhaps matches TRBD1 (7 bases). Trimming removed 5 bases at V and 9 bases at J, with 11 bases between. CDR1 is DFQATT, CDR2 SNEGSKA, per germline (reference sequence). The CDR3 length is 11 residues. CDR3 in amino acids: CSAQGGGEQFF. CDR3 nucleotides: TGCAGTGCTCAGGGGGGTGGTGAGCAGTTCTTC.

The chain has TRBV10-2 and TRBJ1-5; 10 nucleotides agree with TRBD1. CDR3 length: 18 amino acids. With V trimmed by 7 bases and J by 0 bases, 12 bases remained unmatched. Germline V CDR1 and CDR2: WSHSY, SAAADI. The CDR3 loop reads CASTPGTGAGYSNQPQHF. CDR3 DNA sequence: TGCGCCAGCACCCCGGGGACAGGGGCGGGTTATAGCAATCAGCCCCAGCATTTT.

The chain has TRBV19 and TRBJ2-5; 7 positions match TRBD2. The V gene's germline CDR1 is LNHDA and CDR2 SQIVND (reference sequence). The CDR3 consists of 17 residues. V shed 1 base and J 4 bases; nucleotides not matched to a gene: 12. The CDR3 nucleotides read TGTGCCAGTAGTATAGTTGCGGGAGCTATGGTTGGAGAGACCCAGTACTTC. As protein: CASSIVAGAMVGETQYF.

CDR3 protein: CASSLVNSPYEQYF. The CDR3 DNA reads TGTGCCAGCAGCTTAGTCAACTCCCCCTACGAGCAGTACTTC. The chain is built from TRBV7-9 and TRBJ2-7; D gene ambiguous. Germline CDR1 and CDR2: SEHNR and FQNEAQ (reference sequence). The V and J ends lost 1 base and 2 bases respectively, with 9 bases between them. This CDR3 is 14 amino acids long.

This clone was detected only a few times. The gene calls are TRBV7-9 and TRBJ2-3, with D possibly TRBD2 on 6 matching bases. CDR3 length: 15 residues. Germline assignment: CDR1 SEHNR and CDR2 FQNEAQ (reference sequence). V lost 3 bases to trimming and J lost 9 bases, with 19 bases between them. CDR3 sequence reads: CASSFTGGPAVTQYF. The CDR3 DNA is TGTGCCAGCAGCTTTACCGGGGGACCGGCGGTGACGCAGTATTTT.

The chain employs TRBV6-1 and TRBJ1-1; D possibly corresponds to TRBD1 (5 bases). The CDR3 runs to 12 residues. Trimming removed 6 bases from V and 5 bases from J, with 10 bases in between. The germline V gene encodes CDR1 MNHNS and CDR2 SASEGT. CDR3 loop: CASRAGETEAFF. The CDR3, as DNA: TGTGCCAGCAGGGCGGGGGAGACTGAAGCTTTCTTT.

CDR3 region: CASSFGIAGDTGELFF. CDR3 DNA: TGTGCCAGCAGTTTCGGGATAGCGGGAGACACCGGGGAGCTGTTTTTT. The gene calls are TRBV28 and TRBJ2-2, with 9 bases matching TRBD2. The CDR3 extends over 16 amino acids. V was clipped by 3 bases and J by 3 bases; unmatched bases: 5. CDR1 and CDR2 from the germline V gene are MDHEN and SYDVKM.